This T cell receptor (beta chain) was retrieved from a study of blood T cell repertoires in COVID-19. Per the authors' pipeline: Estimation of nucleated cell counts was performed using reference gene primer amplification. Measured with immunoSEQ multiplex PCR; TCRdb has only the in-frame clones, and not every one. That table supplies the V and J calls and clone size; D and trimming were determined from the DNA. The table lists tens of thousands of clones, 88% of them singletons. J lost 6 bases, V lost 4 bases, and 10 bases had no gene match. Germline loops: CDR1 LGHDT, CDR2 YNNKEL (reference sequence). This CDR3 comprises 15 residues.

Sequenced material: peripheral blood. The chain recombines TRBV3-1 (or the pseudogene TRBV3-2) with TRBJ2-7; 9 bases align to TRBD2. This receptor was obtained from a man aged 55 to 70 with acute or convalescent COVID-19. The CDR3 protein is CASSPRSGRSLEQYF. CDR3 nucleotide sequence: TGTGCCAGCAGCCCAAGAAGCGGGAGGTCGCTCGAGCAGTACTTC.